The rows below give T cell receptor beta chains drawn from one sample of a study of cytomegalovirus exposure and HLA in healthy donors. Profiled with immunoSEQ multiplex PCR; TCRdb holds only in-frame clones, not every one. The table includes about 110,000 clones, 71% detected once. Sequenced: PBMCs. Every receptor here comes from a female donor in good health and CMV-seronegative. CDR3s leave out the opening cysteine and the closing phenylalanine or tryptophan. The order of the fields is V gene, J gene, CDR3 protein.

TRBV15	TRBJ2-7	ATRDGTDGSYEQY
TRBV28	TRBJ2-7	ASSPRQGSYEQY
TRBV25-1	TRBJ2-7	ASSGLNEQY
TRBV18	TRBJ2-3	ASSPLRQRERTSTDTQY
TRBV5-5	TRBJ2-3	ASSSLLAGATQDTQY
TRBV6-4	TRBJ2-7	ASSERQGDEQY
TRBV2	TRBJ2-5	ASSVSNQETQY
TRBV5-6	TRBJ2-6	ASSEKTGSSGANVLT
TRBV4-2	TRBJ2-4	ASSQEIQVPASAKNIQY
TRBV19	TRBJ2-1	ASSIPGGSYNEQF
TRBV7-6	TRBJ1-4	ASSSDRVDFEKLF
TRBV25-1	TRBJ2-1	ASSGSRGSYYNEQF
TRBV6-5	TRBJ1-2	ASSRQGDYGYT
TRBV27	TRBJ2-1	ASSFISPGQGGEDEQF
TRBV5-1	TRBJ1-3	ASSRTSSGNTIY
TRBV19	TRBJ2-7	ASSIRGTRIYEQY
TRBV2	TRBJ2-5	ASNDGGQYEETQY
TRBV28	TRBJ1-5	ASSLVPTGPGGNQPQH
TRBV10-3	TRBJ2-3	AILAGGPTGTDTQY
TRBV5-1	TRBJ2-7	ASSWGTGPLT
TRBV11-3	TRBJ2-7	ASSPTWGRKGEQY
TRBV5-1	TRBJ2-3	ASSLSGIPTDTQY
TRBV6-5	TRBJ2-6	ASSTGSSGANVLT
TRBV7-9	TRBJ2-3	ASSLALTGVDTQY
TRBV25-1	TRBJ2-7	ASSLGAYEQY
TRBV11-3	TRBJ2-5	ASSSGLAGGAQETQY
TRBV28	TRBJ1-1	ASGERRRNTEAF
TRBV28	TRBJ1-2	ASSHPRQVPWYGYT
TRBV5-1	TRBJ2-5	ASSQTSGIMKTQY
TRBV27	TRBJ2-1	ASSPWVAGSTYNEQF
TRBV5-4	TRBJ2-7	ASSPPGLASHEQY
TRBV11-2	TRBJ2-7	ASSPSGGPYEQY
TRBV2	TRBJ1-5	ASSEGGGLGNQPQH
TRBV18	TRBJ2-6	ASSPPQGDWTGANVLT
TRBV6-1	TRBJ2-4	ASSPQAKNIQY
TRBV5-5	TRBJ2-7	ASSLSRDWSYEQY
TRBV29-1	TRBJ2-7	SARGGSSYEQY
TRBV18	TRBJ2-7	ASSFKEGYEQY
TRBV2	TRBJ2-7	ASSDRVRPYEQY
TRBV18	TRBJ1-5	ASSPIQGGQPQH
TRBV28	TRBJ2-2	ASSLSPIFDRVSGELF
TRBV7-2	TRBJ2-7	ASTLGASPSYEQY
TRBV14	TRBJ2-1	ASSQRLAGWNEQF
TRBV15	TRBJ2-1	ATSTSGTSYNEQF